The TCR beta chain under discussion was sequenced for a study of Ad26.COV2.S vaccination and SARS-CoV-2 variants. Study details: Each vaccinee took Ad26.COV2.S intramuscularly, once or twice 56 days apart. Study findings and constraints: Placebo recipients trailed vaccine recipients in spike-specific TCR breadth. Substantial breadth in spike-specific CD8+ and CD4+ T cell responses was reportedly seen after vaccination.

Regarding this clone: Its antigen remains unidentified.

Regarding treatment: roughly 20 received Ad26.COV2.S at low or high dose, single or two shots; a few received placebo; per-sample allocation not given. Sampling occurred on day 63 after the first vaccine or placebo injection. Germline loops: CDR1 LNHDA, CDR2 SQIVND (reference sequence). The CDR3 consists of 14 residues. Trimming took 3 bases from V and 0 from J, leaving 9 bases between them. Libraries were prepared by immunoSEQ multiplex PCR; TCRdb keeps only in-frame clonotypes and omits some of them. The data show hundreds of thousands of clones, around 92% seen once. The source was peripheral blood, collected in a trial of Ad26.COV2.S vaccine versus placebo. The chain links TRBV19 to TRBJ2-7; the D is unclear. The receptor's source is a person between 18 and 65 years old who received the Ad26.COV2.S COVID-19 vaccine or a placebo. The CDR3 DNA reads as TGTGCCAGTAGTATTCGCGCCTTCTCCTACGAGCAGTACTTC. Amino acid sequence: CASSIRAFSYEQYF.